This T cell receptor (beta chain) stems from a study of blood T cell repertoires in COVID-19. Study details: Samples taken during acute and convalescent COVID-19 were collected in the United States, Italy and Spain. In each case, the material was cDNA or gDNA derived from T cells, B-cell-depleted T cells, or PBMCs.

The germline V gene encodes CDR1 LGHDT and CDR2 YNNKEL (reference sequence). V shed 4 bases and J 2 bases; nucleotides not matched to a gene: 4. The CDR3 length is 14 residues. Authors' methods: The assay estimated nucleated cells by amplifying reference gene primers. Sequencing was performed with immunoSEQ multiplex PCR; in TCRdb, only in-frame clones are kept and a portion is missing. D and trimming come from the DNA, and the V and J calls and clone size come from that table. Among roughly 70,000 clones listed, about 80% were seen once. The chain carries TRBV3-1 (or the pseudogene TRBV3-2) and TRBJ1-1; 7 bases line up with TRBD1. The material sequenced was peripheral blood. This receptor was taken from a woman aged 70 to 79 with acute or convalescent COVID-19. CDR3 nucleotides: TGTGCCAGCAGCCGGGGACAGTTTAACACTGAAGCTTTCTTT. Its protein is CASSRGQFNTEAFF.